This T cell receptor (beta chain) was identified in a study of T cell responses to AZD1222 COVID-19 vaccine. Regarding the study as a whole: Spike was spanned by vaccine-associated CD4 TCRs, which were dominant at 160-218 and 743-854.

V lost 6 bases to trimming and J lost 7 bases; unmatched junction nucleotides: 9. The germline CDR1 and CDR2 sequences are MNHEY and SMNVEV (reference sequence). This CDR3 has 15 amino acids. Assay: immunoSEQ multiplex PCR; the TCRdb copy retains only in-frame clones and omits some. The sample carries 150,000 to 200,000 clones, around nine tenths recorded once. Of note for this clone: Its cognate antigen is unknown.

The origin of this receptor is an adult who received the MenACWY meningococcal vaccine as a control. The sample in question was peripheral blood, obtained 28 days after the second dose of the MenACWY control vaccine. The V gene is TRBV27, the J gene TRBJ1-4; TRBD1 agrees at 9 bases. CDR3 nucleotides: TGTGCCAGCAGACCACCGGGACAGGGTCGTGAAAAACTGTTTTTT. It yields the protein CASRPPGQGREKLFF.